This T cell receptor beta chain was sequenced for a study of shared clonotypes between healthy human individuals. This clone was picked up one time. Its antigen is not known. Study-wide findings and caveats: Sharing across four donors was highest in naive CD4 (roughly 5%) and lowest in memory CD8 (roughly 0.4%). Memory subsets generally showed lower estimated richness than naive subsets.

Method: immunoSEQ multiplex PCR; TCRdb's copy keeps in-frame clones and lacks some. The data hold 1 million to 1.2 million clones, with approximately 75% observed a single time. Material for sequencing was memory CD4+ T cells from PBMCs. Subset: CD45RA-negative fraction. The receptor comes from a man younger than 35 in good health. Some clones in this sample may be carry-over from other donors' samples.

The CDR3 spells CSVEDPGQYGYTF. CDR3 nucleotides: TGCAGCGTTGAAGACCCGGGACAGTATGGCTACACCTTC. The chain joins TRBV29-1 to TRBJ1-2; the match to TRBD1 covers 7 bases. This CDR3 has 13 residues. The germline V gene has CDR1 SQVTM and CDR2 ANQGSEA. V lost 0 bases to trimming and J lost 5 bases; unmatched junction nucleotides: 3. Full variable domain (rest looked up from reference TRBV29-1 and TRBJ1-2): SAVISQKPSRDICQRGTSLTIQCQVDSQVTMMFWYRQQPGQSLTLIATANQGSEATYESGFVIDKFPISRPNLTFSTLTVSNMSPEDSSIYLCSVEDPGQYGYTFGSGTRLTVV.